This T cell receptor beta chain was observed in a study of cytomegalovirus exposure and HLA in healthy donors (dated by TCRdb to about 2017). In terms of the full investigation: According to a later analysis, the roughly 130 validation repertoires were produced on the same platform as the 666 repertoires of the first cohort. To predict cytomegalovirus infection status, the study brought together high-throughput TCR immunosequencing, statistical association of individual TCRs with disease status, and machine learning. The study aimed to test whether cataloging public T cell receptors could reveal signatures of past pathogen exposure. A separate validation cohort of 90 to 150 different subjects was used in addition to the roughly 670-subject first cohort.

Study-wide findings and limitations: Most TCR sequences were observed very rarely across donors, whereas some public TCRs were present in many individuals. In vitro tests confirmed that a few of the cytomegalovirus-associated TCR beta chains recognize cytomegalovirus antigens. According to the authors, the approach could potentially be generalized to other disease states and immunological phenotypes. A later analysis had no HLA typing for the validation cohort, so co-occurrence there was scored across all 120 repertoires. A total of 150 to 200 TCR beta chains were listed by the study as associated with cytomegalovirus. Subsequent analysis determined that TCRs grouped into clusters in the first cohort also showed a tendency toward co-occurrence across the 90 to 150 validation repertoires, and approximately 93% of cluster scores exceeded 0. In both the original and validation cohorts, the classifier was reported to diagnose cytomegalovirus status with high specificity and sensitivity.

The sample holds one count of this clone. Its recognized antigen is unknown. Per-base quality was not reported, and no clone a single base away is much larger than it. Libraries were prepared through the immunoSEQ multiplex PCR assay. Per the source publication's procedure: To diagnose cytomegalovirus status from the catalog of TCR beta chain sequences, a statistical classification framework was built. The immuneACCESS repertoire file appears here via TCRdb, limited to in-frame rearrangements. These files lack a portion of the clones; in checked studies, under half of the deficit traces to unresolved V genes, and the cause of the others is not known. That table gives V, J and clone size, and the DNA gave D and trimming. The sample profile shows under 200,000 clones; 85% to 90% of them were found once. 4% to 4.5% of the sample goes to the ten largest clones. Donors formed part of the validation cohort, which comprised 120 subjects and was distinct from the first cohort of under 750 subjects.

Trimming accounts for 4 bases at V and 5 bases at J, while the number of junction bases matched to no gene is 18. The CDR3 spans 18 residues, from the cysteine through the phenylalanine. The sequence is cut down to CDR3 DNA, 54 bases in frame from base 1. Taken from the germline V gene, the CDR1 and CDR2 loops are SGHRS and YFSETQ. The origin of this receptor is a man aged 18 to 29 in good health and CMV-seropositive. Material for sequencing was PBMCs. The chain links TRBV5-1 with TRBJ2-1, and 7 bases in between align with TRBD1. CDR3 loop: CASSAWTRGRGINNEQFF. The bases read TGCGCCAGCAGCGCCTGGACAAGGGGGCGCGGAATCAACAATGAGCAGTTCTTC.